Listed below are T cell receptor beta chains from one sample, sequenced in a study of T cell responses to AZD1222 COVID-19 vaccine. TCRdb keeps only in-frame clones here, not all; method: immunoSEQ multiplex PCR. This sample carries 120,000 or so clones, 86% of them seen once, and the ten largest clones take 15% to 20%. This material consisted of peripheral blood, taken 28 days after the second AZD1222 dose. The origin of the receptors is an adult who received the AZD1222 COVID-19 vaccine. The CDR3 runs from the conserved cysteine through the conserved F or W.

j_call: TRBJ2-3; v_call: TRBV12-3/TRBV12-4; cdr3_aa: CASSLVPDTQYF
j_call: TRBJ2-5; v_call: TRBV13; cdr3_aa: CASSLGTVQETQYF
j_call: TRBJ1-6; v_call: TRBV28; cdr3_aa: CASSTSMGVYNSPLHF
j_call: TRBJ2-5; v_call: TRBV10-2; cdr3_aa: CASSPGRETQYF
j_call: TRBJ1-1; v_call: TRBV9; cdr3_aa: CASSELPGRTEAFF
j_call: TRBJ2-2; v_call: TRBV11-3; cdr3_aa: CASSLGGLNTGELFF
j_call: TRBJ1-1; v_call: TRBV19; cdr3_aa: CASSNQGARNTEAFF
j_call: TRBJ2-1; v_call: TRBV9; cdr3_aa: CASSVLAGWGNEQFF
j_call: TRBJ1-2; v_call: TRBV29-1; cdr3_aa: CSGETGEGYGYTF
j_call: TRBJ1-2; v_call: TRBV28; cdr3_aa: CASSLPPGQGVYTF
j_call: TRBJ1-4; v_call: TRBV6-2/TRBV6-3; cdr3_aa: CASSSTGSPTNEKLFF
j_call: TRBJ1-1; v_call: TRBV11-2; cdr3_aa: CASSYQGALTGPEAFF
j_call: TRBJ1-1; v_call: TRBV2; cdr3_aa: CASRPRGGLNTEAFF
j_call: TRBJ2-3; v_call: TRBV5-4; cdr3_aa: CASSLARSGDLTDTQYF
j_call: TRBJ1-5; v_call: TRBV28; cdr3_aa: CASSAVGNKNQPQHF
j_call: TRBJ2-7; v_call: TRBV6-5; cdr3_aa: CASSFRGPYEQYF
j_call: TRBJ2-7; v_call: TRBV5-6; cdr3_aa: CASSLGQGAYEQYF
j_call: TRBJ1-5; v_call: TRBV28; cdr3_aa: CASSSGQGALGNQPQHF
j_call: TRBJ2-3; v_call: TRBV5-1; cdr3_aa: CASSLATGTRDTQYF
j_call: TRBJ1-1; v_call: TRBV18; cdr3_aa: CASSALEGAEAFF
j_call: TRBJ2-7; v_call: TRBV6-2/TRBV6-3; cdr3_aa: CASSYPTSGESLYEQYF
j_call: TRBJ2-7; v_call: TRBV19; cdr3_aa: CASSQGRYEQYF
j_call: TRBJ2-1; v_call: TRBV4-3; cdr3_aa: CASSQGHSRGNEQFF
j_call: TRBJ2-3; v_call: TRBV7-3; cdr3_aa: CASSSTKSDTQYF
j_call: TRBJ2-7; v_call: TRBV28; cdr3_aa: CASSPEDLEKEQYF
j_call: TRBJ2-1; v_call: TRBV9; cdr3_aa: CASSETSESNEQFF
j_call: TRBJ2-1; v_call: TRBV20-1; cdr3_aa: CSARDRGKQFF
j_call: TRBJ1-2; v_call: TRBV27; cdr3_aa: CASSSGGFYGYTF
j_call: TRBJ2-2; v_call: TRBV7-3; cdr3_aa: CASSLLPAGGNTGELFF
j_call: TRBJ2-3; v_call: TRBV6-5; cdr3_aa: CASSYSGTGGMDTQYF
j_call: TRBJ1-1; v_call: TRBV7-3; cdr3_aa: CASSSRPGGLDTEAFF
j_call: TRBJ1-2; v_call: TRBV7-2; cdr3_aa: CASSLGTGVNYGYTF
j_call: TRBJ1-1; v_call: TRBV6-5; cdr3_aa: CASSYSTGSRTEAFF
j_call: TRBJ2-7; v_call: TRBV5-1; cdr3_aa: CASSLGLAGGRGYEQYF
j_call: TRBJ2-5; v_call: TRBV18; cdr3_aa: CASSQGFGETQYF
j_call: TRBJ1-6; v_call: TRBV9; cdr3_aa: CASSVVSGTFLFLHF
j_call: TRBJ2-3; v_call: TRBV15; cdr3_aa: CATSRDLASTDTQYF
j_call: TRBJ1-2; v_call: TRBV10-3; cdr3_aa: CAISDSKGYGYTF
j_call: TRBJ2-5; v_call: TRBV6-5; cdr3_aa: CASSYSGRAGRDQYF
j_call: TRBJ1-2; v_call: TRBV5-1; cdr3_aa: CASSLQQGNGGYTF
j_call: TRBJ1-2; v_call: TRBV6-5; cdr3_aa: CASSLGQNYGYTF
j_call: TRBJ1-1; v_call: TRBV3-1/TRBV3-2; cdr3_aa: CASSQRGANTEAFF
j_call: TRBJ2-7; v_call: TRBV11-1; cdr3_aa: CASSLAGEEYEQYF
j_call: TRBJ1-4; v_call: TRBV25-1; cdr3_aa: CASSEGTAPNEKLFF
j_call: TRBJ2-2; v_call: TRBV9; cdr3_aa: CASSVAGPGELFF
j_call: TRBJ1-2; v_call: TRBV5-6; cdr3_aa: CASSGTGGHGYTF